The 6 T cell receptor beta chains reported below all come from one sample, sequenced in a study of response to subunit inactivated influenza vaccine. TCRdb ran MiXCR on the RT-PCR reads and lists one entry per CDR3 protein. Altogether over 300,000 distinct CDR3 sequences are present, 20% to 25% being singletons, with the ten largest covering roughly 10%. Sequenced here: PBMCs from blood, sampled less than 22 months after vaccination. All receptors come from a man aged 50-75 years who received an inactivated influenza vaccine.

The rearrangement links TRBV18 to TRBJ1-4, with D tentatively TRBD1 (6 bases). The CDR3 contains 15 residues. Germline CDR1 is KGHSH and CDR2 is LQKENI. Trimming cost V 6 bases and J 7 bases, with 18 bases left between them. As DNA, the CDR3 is TGTGCCAGCTCGCGAAACCGGGACACCCGTGAAAAACTGTTTTTT. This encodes CASSRNRDTREKLFF.

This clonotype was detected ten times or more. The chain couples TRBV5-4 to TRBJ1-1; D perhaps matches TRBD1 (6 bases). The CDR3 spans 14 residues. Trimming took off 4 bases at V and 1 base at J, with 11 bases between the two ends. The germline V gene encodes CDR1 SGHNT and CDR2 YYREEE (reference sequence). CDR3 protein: CASSTGTQNTEAFF. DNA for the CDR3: TGTGCCAGCAGCACCGGGACACAGAACACTGAAGCTTTCTTT. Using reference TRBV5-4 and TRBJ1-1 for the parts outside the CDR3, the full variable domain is ETGVTQSPTHLIKTRGQQVTLRCSSQSGHNTVSWYQQALGQGPQFIFQYYREEENGRGNFPPRFSGLQFPNYSSELNVNALELDDSALYLCASSTGTQNTEAFFGQGTRLTVV.

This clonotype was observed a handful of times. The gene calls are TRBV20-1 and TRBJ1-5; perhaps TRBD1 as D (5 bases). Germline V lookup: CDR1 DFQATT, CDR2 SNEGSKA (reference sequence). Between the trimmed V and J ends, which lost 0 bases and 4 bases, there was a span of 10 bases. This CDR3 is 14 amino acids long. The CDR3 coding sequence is TGCAGTGCTAGAGATGGGGGAAAGAATCAGCCCCAGCATTTT. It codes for CSARDGGKNQPQHF.

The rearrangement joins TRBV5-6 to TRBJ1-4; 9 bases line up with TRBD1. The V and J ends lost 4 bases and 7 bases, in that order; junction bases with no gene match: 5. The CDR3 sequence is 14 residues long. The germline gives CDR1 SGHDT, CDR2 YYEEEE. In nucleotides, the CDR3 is TGTGCCAGCAGCAACAGGGGGCACGTTGAAAAACTGTTTTTT. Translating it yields CASSNRGHVEKLFF.

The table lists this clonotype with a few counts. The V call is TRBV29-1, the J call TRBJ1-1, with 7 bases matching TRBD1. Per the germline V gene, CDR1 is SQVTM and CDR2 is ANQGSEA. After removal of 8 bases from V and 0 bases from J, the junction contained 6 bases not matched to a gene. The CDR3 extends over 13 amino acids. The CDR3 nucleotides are TGCAGCACCCGGGACAGCCTGAACACTGAAGCTTTCTTT. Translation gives CSTRDSLNTEAFF.

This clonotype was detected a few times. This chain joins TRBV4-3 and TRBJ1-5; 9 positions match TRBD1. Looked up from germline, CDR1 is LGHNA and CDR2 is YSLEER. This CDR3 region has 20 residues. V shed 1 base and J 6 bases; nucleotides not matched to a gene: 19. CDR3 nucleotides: TGCGCCAGCAGCCAAGGTTTTCTTCCGGGGACAGGGTCCGTTCCTCAGCCCCAGCATTTT. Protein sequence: CASSQGFLPGTGSVPQPQHF.